This TCR beta chain was documented in a study of T cell responses to AZD1222 COVID-19 vaccine. Study-wide results and caveats: Regions 160-218 and 743-854 held dominance among vaccine-associated CD4 TCRs, which spanned spike. Unmutated variant regions are reportedly targeted by nearly half of spike-specific TCRs. Donors skewed white British and female; clonal diversity was possibly underestimated. Sampled repertoires all dated from after the peak T cell response.

Regarding this clone: Its antigen is still unknown.

Clones were sequenced by immunoSEQ multiplex PCR, and TCRdb holds only the in-frame ones, with some missing. The table shows about 200,000 clones, with around nine tenths occurring only once. This CDR3 has 16 amino acids. Deletions cut 0 bases from V and 7 bases from J, with 15 bases between. Germline V CDR1 and CDR2: LNHNV, YYDKDF (reference sequence). The chain links TRBV15 to TRBJ1-4; D might be TRBD1 (6 bases). Sequencing was performed on peripheral blood, taken 28 days after the second dose of the MenACWY control vaccine. This sequence originates from an adult who received the MenACWY meningococcal vaccine as a control. CDR3 DNA sequence: TGTGCCACCAGCAGAGATCTGCCTGGGGGCAGTGAAAAACTGTTTTTT. The encoded protein is CATSRDLPGGSEKLFF.